Following are 22 T cell receptor beta chains from one sample sequenced in a study of blood T cell repertoires in COVID-19. Profiling relied on immunoSEQ multiplex PCR, and the TCRdb table lists in-frame clones only, not all of them. In the table there are around 300,000 clones, approximately 89% of which are singletons. The sample comprised PBMCs or T cells enriched from blood (not recorded which). These receptors originate from a woman in her fifties or sixties who had recovered from COVID-19.

The chain carries TRBV9 and TRBJ1-2, with a weak D call TRBD1 (6 bases). Trimming removed 2 bases at V and 1 base at J, with 9 bases between. CDR1 SGDLS and CDR2 YYNGEE come from the germline V gene. The CDR3 covers 14 residues. CDR3 amino acids: CASSVGDNNYGYTF. The CDR3 DNA reads as TGTGCCAGCAGCGTTGGGGACAATAACTATGGCTACACCTTC.

The chain employs TRBV7-9 and TRBJ1-1; no definite D call. The CDR3 runs 13 residues. Trimming took 2 bases from V and 3 from J, leaving 7 bases between them. Germline V gene sequence: CDR1 SEHNR, CDR2 FQNEAQ (reference sequence). CDR3 nucleotide sequence: TGTGCCAGCAGCTTACGGGGAGACACTGAAGCTTTCTTT. This codes for CASSLRGDTEAFF.

This chain joins TRBV10-2 and TRBJ1-4; D call uncertain. Per germline, CDR1 WSHSY and CDR2 SAAADI. The CDR3 contains 14 residues. The ends were cut back, 7 bases at V and 0 bases at J, with 9 bases in the middle. CDR3: CASMEEATNEKLFF. The CDR3 bases are TGCGCCAGCATGGAGGAAGCAACTAATGAAAAACTGTTTTTT.

V gene TRBV9 combines with J gene TRBJ2-5; a possible D gene is TRBD2 (5 bases). Germline CDR1 and CDR2: SGDLS and YYNGEE. Trimming left V 0 bases short and J 2 bases short, with 11 bases between. The CDR3 has 15 amino acids. CDR3 DNA sequence: TGTGCCAGCAGCGTAGCTCGGGGTTGGCAAGAGACCCAGTACTTC. As protein: CASSVARGWQETQYF.

The rearrangement joins TRBV28 to TRBJ2-1; D remains unclear. Trimming stripped 8 bases from V and 4 bases from J, with 21 bases between. CDR3 length equals 16 residues. Germline assignment: CDR1 MDHEN and CDR2 SYDVKM. The DNA for the CDR3 is TGTGCCAGCCTCCCCATTGGAATTCAGGAATACAATGAGCAGTTCTTC. This codes for CASLPIGIQEYNEQFF.

The chain joins TRBV6-2 or TRBV6-3 to TRBJ1-4; D remains unclear. The CDR3 consists of 15 residues. Germline CDR1 reads MNHEY; CDR2 reads SVGEGT. The V end was cut by 2 bases, the J end by 4 bases, with 11 bases between. This CDR3 reads CASSYGRGGNEKLFF. The CDR3 DNA sequence: TGTGCCAGCAGTTACGGCCGGGGAGGTAATGAAAAACTGTTTTTT.

The chain employs TRBV5-1 and TRBJ1-1, with D maybe TRBD1 (5 bases). This CDR3 is 12 amino acids long. V shed 4 bases and J shed 6 bases, with 10 bases lying between them. The V gene's germline CDR1 is SGHRS and CDR2 YFSETQ. CDR3 loop: CASSGGMAEAFF. CDR3 DNA sequence: TGCGCCAGCAGCGGGGGGATGGCTGAAGCTTTCTTT.

CDR3 sequence (DNA): TGTGCCAGCAGCGTGGGGCTAGCGGGGGGGCTAGAGACCCAGTACTTC. It yields the protein CASSVGLAGGLETQYF. This chain uses TRBV9 with TRBJ2-5; 12 nucleotides match TRBD2. J was trimmed by 4 bases and V by 2 bases; bases with no gene match: 6. The CDR3 is made up of 16 amino acids. Germline V lookup: CDR1 SGDLS, CDR2 YYNGEE.

The DNA for the CDR3 is TGTGCCAGCAGTTCGTGGACAGCCATGAACACTGAAGCTTTCTTT. Translation: CASSSWTAMNTEAFF. The genes are TRBV28 and TRBJ1-1; possible D gene TRBD1, 6 bases. Trimming took 4 bases from V and 0 from J, leaving 12 bases between them. The CDR3 contains 15 residues. The germline V gene has CDR1 MDHEN and CDR2 SYDVKM.

The chain is built from TRBV19 and TRBJ2-1, with a tentative D call TRBD2 (6 bases). Trimming stripped 6 bases from V and 2 bases from J, with 8 bases between. CDR3 length equals 13 residues. Germline loops: CDR1 LNHDA, CDR2 SQIVND (reference sequence). The CDR3 DNA reads as TGTGCCAGTAGGGCGGGAACCTACAATGAGCAGTTCTTC. Translation: CASRAGTYNEQFF.

The chain recombines TRBV5-1 with TRBJ1-1; D is possibly TRBD1 (6 bases). The germline V gene encodes CDR1 SGHRS and CDR2 YFSETQ. This CDR3 comprises 14 residues. Trimming stripped 0 bases from V and 5 bases from J, with 11 bases between. CDR3 DNA: TGCGCCAGCAGCTTGGCTGCAGGGGAAACTGAAGCTTTCTTT. Its protein is CASSLAAGETEAFF. Based on the CDR3 plus reference TRBV5-1 and TRBJ1-1, the full variable domain is KAGVTQTPRYLIKTRGQQVTLSCSPISGHRSVSWYQQTPGQGLQFLFEYFSETQRNKGNFPGRFSGRQFSNSRSEMNVSTLELGDSALYLCASSLAAGETEAFFGQGTRLTVV.

V gene TRBV20-1 combines with J gene TRBJ2-3; possible D gene TRBD1, 5 bases. Trimming pared 3 bases from V and 3 bases from J, leaving 13 bases between. The V gene's germline CDR1 is DFQATT and CDR2 SNEGSKA (reference sequence). CDR3 length: 14 residues. Written as DNA, the CDR3 is TGCAGTGCTAGTAGGGGCGAACTTACAGATACGCAGTATTTT. This encodes CSASRGELTDTQYF.

The CDR3 nucleotides are TGTGCCATCAGTTCCGGGACAGGGGTTAATTCACCCCTCCACTTT. This translates into CAISSGTGVNSPLHF. V gene TRBV10-3 combines with J gene TRBJ1-6; 10 bases fit TRBD1. V shed 5 bases and J 6 bases; nucleotides not matched to a gene: 4. Germline CDR1 is ENHRY and CDR2 is SYGVKD. This CDR3 comprises 15 residues.

V usage is TRBV29-1 and J usage is TRBJ2-7, with TRBD1 matching over 9 bases. In germline, CDR1 is SQVTM, CDR2 ANQGSEA. J gave up 2 bases and V 6 bases, and 11 bases lay outside the gene matches. The CDR3 covers 15 residues. DNA of the CDR3: TGCAGCGTCGACTCCGGACAGGGGTTGGCCTACGAGCAGTACTTC. Translating gives CSVDSGQGLAYEQYF.

The chain has TRBV5-5 and TRBJ2-2; 7 bases are shared with TRBD1. Germline V gene lookup returns CDR1 SGHKS and CDR2 YYEKEE (reference sequence). This CDR3 contains 17 residues. J gave up 4 bases and V 5 bases, and 14 bases lay outside the gene matches. This chain's CDR3 is CASSFGDRDSLTGELFF. CDR3 coding DNA: TGTGCCAGCAGTTTTGGAGACAGGGATAGTCTCACCGGGGAGCTGTTTTTT. Together with reference TRBV5-5 and TRBJ2-2, the CDR3 gives the full variable domain: DAGVTQSPTHLIKTRGQQVTLRCSPISGHKSVSWYQQVLGQGPQFIFQYYEKEERGRGNFPDRFSARQFPNYSSELNVNALLLGDSALYLCASSFGDRDSLTGELFFGEGSRLTVL.

V usage is TRBV5-5 and J usage is TRBJ1-2; 11 bases align to TRBD1. Germline V lookup: CDR1 SGHKS, CDR2 YYEKEE (reference sequence). The V and J ends lost 4 bases and 4 bases, in that order; junction bases with no gene match: 3. CDR3 length equals 14 residues. CDR3 DNA sequence: TGTGCCAGCAGCCCTGGACAGGGGGCCTATGGCTACACCTTC. As protein: CASSPGQGAYGYTF.

The chain carries TRBV5-8 and TRBJ1-4; D gene uncertain. Germline CDR1 SGHTS, CDR2 YDEGEE. Deletions cut 4 bases from V and 5 bases from J, with 9 bases between. This CDR3 has 13 residues. CDR3 protein: CASSRIVNEKLFF. In DNA, the CDR3 is TGTGCCAGCAGCCGCATAGTGAATGAAAAACTGTTTTTT.

A remark on this clone: Different DNA sequences within this sample yield the same CDR3. J is TRBJ2-2 and V is TRBV5-1; TRBD1 matches 8 bases. The ends lost 0 bases at V and 1 base at J; junction bases unmatched: 2. The germline V gene encodes CDR1 SGHRS and CDR2 YFSETQ. The CDR3 loop spans 16 amino acids. CDR3 region: CASSLAGQGNTGELFF. The DNA of the CDR3 is TGCGCCAGCAGCTTGGCCGGACAGGGGAACACCGGGGAGCTGTTTTTT. The full variable domain, in which reference TRBV5-1 and TRBJ2-2 provide the parts outside the CDR3, is KAGVTQTPRYLIKTRGQQVTLSCSPISGHRSVSWYQQTPGQGLQFLFEYFSETQRNKGNFPGRFSGRQFSNSRSEMNVSTLELGDSALYLCASSLAGQGNTGELFFGEGSRLTVL.

The chain uses TRBV5-1 and TRBJ1-3; D ambiguous. The V end was cut by 3 bases, the J end by 0 bases, with 10 bases between. CDR3 length: 15 residues. Germline CDR1 reads SGHRS; CDR2 reads YFSETQ. CDR3 nucleotide sequence: TGCGCCAGCAGCTCCGGGATCAGCTCTGGAAACACCATATATTTT. It encodes CASSSGISSGNTIYF.

This clone was found once. The genes are TRBV10-3 and TRBJ2-7; D perhaps matches TRBD1 (6 bases). V dropped 0 bases and J dropped 3 bases, with 12 bases sitting between them. The CDR3 runs to 15 residues. Germline values: CDR1 ENHRY, CDR2 SYGVKD. The CDR3 DNA reads as TGTGCCATCAGTGAGTCCCAGGGGCATCTCTACGAGCAGTACTTC. Its protein is CAISESQGHLYEQYF.

The chain is built from TRBV5-1 and TRBJ2-1, with D possibly being TRBD1 (6 bases). The CDR3 runs to 13 residues. Germline V gene sequence: CDR1 SGHRS, CDR2 YFSETQ. V shed 5 bases and J shed 7 bases, with 13 bases lying between them. CDR3 nucleotide sequence: TGCGCCAGCAGGGTGACAGGCCGGAATGAGCAGTTCTTC. Protein: CASRVTGRNEQFF.

Points on this clone: Distinct nucleotide sequences in the sample also encode this CDR3. The J gene is TRBJ1-1, the V gene TRBV5-1; TRBD1 agrees at 8 bases. Germline V gene lookup returns CDR1 SGHRS and CDR2 YFSETQ. The CDR3 runs 13 residues. The V and J ends lost 5 bases and 4 bases, in that order; junction bases with no gene match: 4. The CDR3 spells CASRETGGTEAFF. The CDR3 DNA is TGCGCCAGCAGAGAAACAGGGGGCACTGAAGCTTTCTTT.